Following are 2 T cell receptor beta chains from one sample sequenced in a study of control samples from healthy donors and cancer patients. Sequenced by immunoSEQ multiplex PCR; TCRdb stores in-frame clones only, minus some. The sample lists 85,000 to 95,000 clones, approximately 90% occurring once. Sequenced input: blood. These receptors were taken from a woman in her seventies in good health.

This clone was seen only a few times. CDR3 in DNA: TGTGCCAGCTCACCACTAAGGGGTGCAGATACGCAGTATTTT. As protein: CASSPLRGADTQYF. The V gene is TRBV18, the J gene TRBJ2-3; weak D call: TRBD1 (5 bases). The CDR3 totals 14 residues. With 1 base removed from V and 4 bases from J, the gap between germline ends came to 9 bases. Germline V gives CDR1 KGHSH, CDR2 LQKENI.

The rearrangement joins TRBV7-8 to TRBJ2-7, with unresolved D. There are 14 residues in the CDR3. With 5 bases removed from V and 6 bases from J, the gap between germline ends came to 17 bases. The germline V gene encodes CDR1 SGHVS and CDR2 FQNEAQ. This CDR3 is CASSPLGRSGEQYF. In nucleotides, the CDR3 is TGTGCCAGCAGCCCCCTGGGCCGATCGGGCGAGCAGTACTTC.